These T cell receptor beta chains were read from a single sample in a study of response to subunit inactivated influenza vaccine. In TCRdb, the RT-PCR reads were re-called with MiXCR into one record per CDR3 protein. Of almost 600,000 distinct CDR3 sequences in the sample, around 15% are singletons; the top ten hold 11%. Sequences were derived from PBMCs from blood, sampled 11 to 12 days after vaccination. These receptors came from a man in his fifties who received an inactivated influenza vaccine. CDR3s include the opening cysteine and the closing phenylalanine or tryptophan. The D gene is left open where the match is weak. The listing skips clone size in some rows; elsewhere it reads once, few, many or a size class.

>.|TRBV2|TRBD2|TRBJ2-3
CASREAGVRRDTQYF
TGTGCCAGCAGAGAGGCGGGGGTGCGGCGAGATACGCAGTATTTT
>many|TRBV7-9|.|TRBJ1-4
CATLIRGDEKLFF
TGTGCCACTTTAATCAGGGGAGATGAAAAACTGTTTTTT
>many|TRBV5-1|.|TRBJ2-1
CASSLQGIRMDEQFF
TGCGCCAGCAGCTTACAGGGAATCCGTATGGATGAGCAGTTCTTC
>.|TRBV28|TRBD2|TRBJ2-7
CASSSPPGAGAFYEQYF
TGTGCCAGCAGTTCCCCTCCTGGAGCGGGGGCCTTTTACGAGCAGTACTTC
>many|TRBV7-9|.|TRBJ2-3
CASSLSRGRTDTQYF
TGTGCCAGCAGCTTATCCCGGGGCCGGACAGATACGCAGTATTTT
>.|TRBV12-3/TRBV12-4|TRBD1|TRBJ2-7
CASGNRDRGYEQYF
TGTGCCAGCGGGAACCGGGACAGGGGCTACGAGCAGTACTTC
>many|TRBV12-3/TRBV12-4|TRBD2|TRBJ2-3
CASIAGGGTDTQYF
TGTGCCAGCATAGCGGGGGGGGGCACAGATACGCAGTATTTT
>few|TRBV7-6|.|TRBJ2-3
CASSGLGSPHDQADTQYF
TGTGCCAGCAGCGGCCTTGGGTCCCCGCATGATCAAGCAGATACGCAGTATTTT
>few|TRBV11-3|TRBD1|TRBJ2-5
CASSSDRGETQYF
TGTGCCAGCAGCTCGGACAGGGGGGAGACCCAGTACTTC
>.|TRBV20-1|TRBD1|TRBJ2-7
CSARDLGQEYEQYF
TGCAGTGCTAGAGACCTGGGACAGGAGTACGAGCAGTACTTC
>few|TRBV11-2|.|TRBJ2-7
CASSAALIPYEQYF
TGTGCCAGCAGCGCAGCTTTGATACCCTACGAGCAGTACTTC
>few|TRBV28|.|TRBJ1-2
CASSIQGANYGYTF
TGTGCCAGCAGTATACAGGGAGCTAACTATGGCTACACCTTC
>few|TRBV30|.|TRBJ2-2
CASTSRLANTGELFF
TGTGCCTCCACATCGAGGCTAGCCAACACCGGGGAGCTGTTTTTT
>.|TRBV6-2/TRBV6-3|.|TRBJ1-2
CASRESGRLNYGYTF
TGTGCCAGCAGAGAATCAGGACGGTTAAACTATGGCTACACCTTC
>few|TRBV12-3/TRBV12-4|.|TRBJ2-2
CASSLVGPNTGELFF
TGTGCCAGCAGTTTAGTGGGACCGAACACCGGGGAGCTGTTTTTT
>.|TRBV4-2|.|TRBJ1-3
CASSLNWSGSGGNTIYF
TGTGCCAGCAGCTTGAACTGGTCAGGGTCGGGAGGAAACACCATATATTTT
>few|TRBV19|TRBD2|TRBJ2-2
CASSNDPGLAISGELFF
TGTGCCAGTAGTAACGACCCGGGACTAGCGATTTCCGGGGAGCTGTTTTTT
>.|TRBV6-5|TRBD1|TRBJ1-2
CASSYSAGGAGYGYTF
TGTGCCAGCAGTTACTCAGCAGGGGGCGCGGGCTATGGCTACACCTTC
>.|TRBV10-2|.|TRBJ2-5
CASSEVTPFGETQYF
TGCGCCAGCAGTGAGGTGACACCCTTTGGGGAGACCCAGTACTTC
>few|TRBV4-3|.|TRBJ1-4
CASSQERRGKLFF
TGCGCCAGCAGCCAAGAACGCCGGGGAAAACTGTTTTTT
>.|TRBV20-1|.|TRBJ1-6
CSAVAGPPNSPLHF
TGCAGTGCTGTAGCCGGGCCACCCAATTCACCCCTCCACTTT
>few|TRBV6-2/TRBV6-3|.|TRBJ2-7
CASSYSYSAAYEQYF
TGTGCCAGCAGTTACTCGTATTCTGCAGCCTACGAGCAGTACTTC
>.|TRBV2|TRBD1|TRBJ2-5
CASNDRVTVETQYF
TGTGCCAGCAACGACAGGGTTACGGTTGAGACCCAGTACTTC
>.|TRBV20-1|.|TRBJ2-7
CSAEPGPENEQYF
TGCAGTGCTGAACCGGGGCCAGAGAACGAGCAGTACTTC
>few|TRBV20-1|TRBD2|TRBJ2-5
CSASSLAGVKPSGYETQYF
TGCAGTGCTAGTAGTCTAGCGGGAGTTAAACCTTCGGGCTATGAGACCCAGTACTTC
>.|TRBV12-3/TRBV12-4|.|TRBJ2-2
CASSTRGTGELFF
TGTGCCAGCAGTACCAGGGGAACCGGGGAGCTGTTTTTT
>few|TRBV29-1|.|TRBJ2-3
CSAGWADTQYF
TGCAGCGCTGGGTGGGCAGATACGCAGTATTTT
>.|TRBV18|.|TRBJ2-3
CASSPPALWNTQYF
TGTGCCAGCTCACCACCGGCCCTCTGGAATACGCAGTATTTT
>.|TRBV7-2|.|TRBJ2-1
CASSLSTANYNEQFF
TGTGCCAGCAGCTTAAGTACAGCTAACTACAATGAGCAGTTCTTC
>.|TRBV7-6|TRBD1|TRBJ2-3
CASSQWTGISDTQYF
TGTGCCAGCAGCCAATGGACAGGGATTTCAGATACGCAGTATTTT
>few|TRBV6-1|.|TRBJ2-7
CASRGQPPRSYEQYF
TGTGCCAGCAGAGGACAGCCCCCTCGGTCCTACGAGCAGTACTTC
>.|TRBV12-3/TRBV12-4|TRBD1|TRBJ2-5
CASRRDRAQETQYF
TGTGCCAGCAGGCGCGACAGGGCCCAAGAGACCCAGTACTTC
>few|TRBV3-1|.|TRBJ1-4
CASSQDLAGSNEKLFF
TGTGCCAGCAGCCAAGATCTCGCGGGGTCTAATGAAAAACTGTTTTTT
>.|TRBV5-6|TRBD2|TRBJ2-3
CASSQGLAPDTDTQYF
TGTGCCAGCAGCCAGGGACTAGCTCCCGACACAGATACGCAGTATTTT
>.|TRBV6-1|TRBD2|TRBJ2-1
CASSRSGRGGNEQFF
TGTGCCAGCAGTCGGAGCGGGAGAGGGGGCAATGAGCAGTTCTTC
>once|TRBV25-1|.|TRBJ2-3
CASSAEDTQYF
TGTGCCAGCAGTGCGGAGGATACGCAGTATTTT
>.|TRBV14|.|TRBJ2-5
CASSQEGPWLGQETQYF
TGTGCCAGCAGCCAAGAAGGGCCCTGGCTAGGCCAAGAGACCCAGTACTTC
>.|TRBV7-2|TRBD2|TRBJ2-3
CASSETGTKTDTQYF
TGTGCCAGCAGCGAGACCGGGACTAAAACAGATACGCAGTATTTT
>few|TRBV20-1|TRBD2|TRBJ2-1
CSARDQGGLAGGAHNEQFF
TGCAGTGCTAGAGATCAGGGGGGACTAGCGGGAGGAGCCCACAATGAGCAGTTCTTC
>.|TRBV6-2/TRBV6-3|.|TRBJ1-5
CASSSVGGRPQHF
TGTGCCAGCAGTTCTGTAGGGGGTCGGCCCCAGCATTTT
>.|TRBV6-6|.|TRBJ1-4
CASSTGTGEKLFF
TGTGCCAGCAGTACAGGGACGGGTGAAAAACTGTTTTTT
>.|TRBV3-1|.|TRBJ2-4
CASSQEGDGIQYF
TGTGCCAGCAGCCAGGAGGGGGATGGCATTCAGTACTTC
>.|TRBV6-1|.|TRBJ1-3
CASPRGNTIYF
TGTGCCAGCCCTCGCGGAAACACCATATATTTT
>few|TRBV9|.|TRBJ2-1
CASSVARGSSYNEQFF
TGTGCCAGCAGCGTAGCACGGGGGAGCTCCTACAATGAGCAGTTCTTC
>many|TRBV29-1|TRBD2|TRBJ2-7
CSVEDRAAGIDEQYF
TGCAGCGTTGAAGATCGGGCAGCGGGAATCGACGAGCAGTACTTC
>few|TRBV6-2/TRBV6-3|TRBD1|TRBJ2-7
CASSYGRGRSYEQYF
TGTGCCAGCAGTTACGGCAGGGGGCGCAGCTACGAGCAGTACTTC
>.|TRBV29-1|.|TRBJ1-2
CSVEGGDGYTF
TGCAGCGTTGAAGGGGGGGATGGCTACACCTTC
>.|TRBV2|TRBD2|TRBJ2-6
CATRLAGGAGANVLTF
TGTGCCACAAGACTAGCGGGAGGGGCTGGGGCCAACGTCCTGACTTTC
>.|TRBV20-1|.|TRBJ1-6
CSASIWKSYNSPLHF
TGCAGTGCTAGTATCTGGAAGTCCTATAATTCACCCCTCCACTTT
>.|TRBV5-5|.|TRBJ2-5
CASSLGGPYQETQYF
TGTGCCAGCAGCTTGGGGGGACCGTACCAAGAGACCCAGTACTTC
>few|TRBV27|TRBD2|TRBJ2-1
CASKSGTSGTEQFF
TGTGCCAGCAAATCCGGGACTAGTGGTACGGAGCAGTTCTTC
>.|TRBV24-1|.|TRBJ2-5
CATRGNQETQYF
TGTGCCACCCGGGGGAACCAAGAGACCCAGTACTTC